This entry concerns a single T cell receptor (beta chain). The sample comes from a study of blood T cell repertoires in COVID-19. At the level of the study: The United States, Italy and Spain were the sources of the acute and convalescent COVID-19 samples. Nucleic acid was either cDNA or gDNA, and it came from T cells, B-cell-depleted T cells, or PBMCs.

Germline V gene lookup returns CDR1 SEHNR and CDR2 FQNEAQ (reference sequence). V lost 7 bases and J lost 4; bases outside the gene matches: 15. The CDR3 extends over 17 amino acids. TCRdb's copy holds only in-frame clones and misses some; the assay was immunoSEQ multiplex PCR. Of fewer than 200,000 clones listed, around 89% are singletons. V gene TRBV7-9 combines with J gene TRBJ2-3; TRBD2 matches at 9 bases. The sample comprised peripheral blood. This TCR came from a man aged 35 to 55 with active or convalescent COVID-19. Here the CDR3 reads CASTTPGLASLPDTQYF. The CDR3 DNA reads as TGTGCCAGCACAACACCGGGACTAGCCTCTCTCCCAGATACGCAGTATTTT.